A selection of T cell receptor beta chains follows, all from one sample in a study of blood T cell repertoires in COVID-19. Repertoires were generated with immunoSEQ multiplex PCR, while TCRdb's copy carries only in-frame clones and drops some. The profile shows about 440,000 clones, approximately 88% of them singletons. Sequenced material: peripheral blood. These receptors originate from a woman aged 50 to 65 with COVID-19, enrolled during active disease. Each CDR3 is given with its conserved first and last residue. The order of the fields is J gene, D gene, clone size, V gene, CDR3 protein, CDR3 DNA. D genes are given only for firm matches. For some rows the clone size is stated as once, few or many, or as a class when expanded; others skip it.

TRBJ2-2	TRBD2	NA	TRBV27	CATRLAGGPRTGELFF	TGTGCCACCCGACTAGCGGGGGGGCCGCGGACCGGGGAGCTGTTTTTT
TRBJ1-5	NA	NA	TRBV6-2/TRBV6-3	CASSFSLNQPQHF	TGTGCCAGCAGTTTTTCCCTAAATCAGCCCCAGCATTTT
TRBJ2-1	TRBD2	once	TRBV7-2	CASSLAVGLAGLGEQFF	TGTGCCAGCAGCTTAGCGGTCGGACTAGCGGGGTTGGGTGAGCAGTTCTTC
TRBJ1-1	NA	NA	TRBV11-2	CASSPRTGSGTEAFF	TGTGCCAGCAGCCCTCGGACGGGCTCGGGGACTGAAGCTTTCTTT
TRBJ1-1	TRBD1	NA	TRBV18	CASSQQTGPRIRAFF	TGTGCCAGCTCACAACAGACAGGGCCGAGAATTCGAGCTTTCTTT
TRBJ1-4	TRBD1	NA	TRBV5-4	CASSVDRGEEKLFF	TGTGCCAGCAGCGTCGACAGGGGGGAAGAAAAACTGTTTTTT
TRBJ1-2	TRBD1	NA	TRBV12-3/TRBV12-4	CASSSTGGGGYTF	TGTGCCAGCAGTTCGACAGGGGGCGGAGGCTACACCTTC
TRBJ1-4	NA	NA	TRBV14	CASSQDQSFGGEKLFF	TGTGCCAGCAGCCAAGATCAATCCTTCGGCGGGGAAAAACTGTTTTTT
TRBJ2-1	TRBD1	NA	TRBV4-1	CASSQEGTGGHNEQFF	TGCGCCAGCAGCCAAGAAGGGACAGGGGGACACAATGAGCAGTTCTTC
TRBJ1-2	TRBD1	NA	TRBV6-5	CASTNDRDYGYTF	TGTGCCAGCACCAACGACAGGGACTATGGCTACACCTTC
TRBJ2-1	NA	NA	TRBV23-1	CASSPLKRESSYNEQFF	TGCGCCAGCAGCCCGTTAAAACGAGAGAGCTCCTACAATGAGCAGTTCTTC
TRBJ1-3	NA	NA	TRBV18	CASSPATDSSGNTIYF	TGTGCCAGCTCACCAGCGACAGATAGCTCTGGAAACACCATATATTTT
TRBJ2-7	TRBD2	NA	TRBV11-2	CASSFGTSDYEQYF	TGTGCCAGCAGCTTCGGGACTAGCGACTACGAGCAGTACTTC
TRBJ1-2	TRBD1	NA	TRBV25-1	CASSADRPDGYTF	TGTGCCAGCAGTGCGGACAGGCCAGACGGCTACACCTTC
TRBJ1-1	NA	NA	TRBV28	CASSLISLGAEAFF	TGTGCCAGCAGTTTAATTTCTCTGGGGGCGGAAGCTTTCTTT
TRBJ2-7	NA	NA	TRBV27	CASSPLSGAYEQYF	TGTGCCAGCAGCCCCCTTTCGGGAGCATACGAGCAGTACTTC
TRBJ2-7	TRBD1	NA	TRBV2	CASSSTGFYEQYF	TGTGCCAGCAGTTCGACAGGGTTCTACGAGCAGTACTTC
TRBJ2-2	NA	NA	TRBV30	CAWTKDRNTGELFF	TGTGCCTGGACCAAGGACAGGAACACCGGGGAGCTGTTTTTT
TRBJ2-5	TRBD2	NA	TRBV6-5	CASSYSGLAGETQYF	TGTGCCAGCAGTTACTCGGGACTAGCTGGTGAGACCCAGTACTTC
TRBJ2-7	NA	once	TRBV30	CASRPDRAYEQYF	TGTGCCTCACGACCGGACAGAGCCTACGAGCAGTACTTC
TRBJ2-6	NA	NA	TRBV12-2	CASRSQAGTGGDGPPGANVLTF	TGTGCAAGTCGCTCCCAAGCCGGGACAGGGGGCGACGGGCCACCTGGGGCCAACGTCCTGACTTTC
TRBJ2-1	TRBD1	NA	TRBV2	CASRTGTPSQFF	TGTGCCAGCAGGACAGGGACACCTTCGCAGTTCTTC
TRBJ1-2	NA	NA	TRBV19	CAGGYGYTF	TGTGCCGGGGGGTATGGCTACACCTTC